These 4 T cell receptor beta chains share one sample of origin, sequenced in a study of control samples from healthy donors and cancer patients (TCRdb year 2020). The method was the immunoSEQ multiplex PCR assay. The clones in this table, taken by TCRdb from immuneACCESS, are in-frame only. Not every clone is retained; where verified, under half of the shortfall comes from an unresolved V gene, and the cause of the rest is unknown. This sample has 70,000 or so clones in its table, and approximately 87% of those were observed once. The top ten hold under 30% of the sample. The sample taken for sequencing was blood. The receptors were sampled from a man in his forties or fifties in good health.

V and J are TRBV6-2 or TRBV6-3 and TRBJ1-2; weak D call: TRBD1 (5 bases). Trimming took 5 bases from V and 5 from J, leaving 18 bases between them. There are 15 residues in the CDR3. Germline CDR1 reads MNHEY; CDR2 reads SVGEGT. The DNA for the CDR3 is TGTGCCAGCAGTCACCCCCTGAGGGGTGAGTATGGCTACACCTTC. It codes for CASSHPLRGEYGYTF.

The chain couples TRBV29-1 to TRBJ2-5; 9 nucleotides align to TRBD1. The length of the CDR3 is 15 residues. V lost 2 bases, J lost 5 bases, and 9 bases stayed unmatched. Germline V gene lookup returns CDR1 SQVTM and CDR2 ANQGSEA. The DNA of the CDR3 is TGCAGCGTTGAATCCGACAGGGGGAGGTCGGAGACCCAGTACTTC. It encodes CSVESDRGRSETQYF. Filled out from reference TRBV29-1 and TRBJ2-5, the complete variable domain reads SAVISQKPSRDICQRGTSLTIQCQVDSQVTMMFWYRQQPGQSLTLIATANQGSEATYESGFVIDKFPISRPNLTFSTLTVSNMSPEDSSIYLCSVESDRGRSETQYFGPGTRLLVL.

This rearrangement joins TRBV4-2 to TRBJ2-1; D remains unclear. CDR3 size: 14 residues. V was clipped by 0 bases and J by 7 bases, with 10 bases between them. Germline V gene sequence: CDR1 LGHNA, CDR2 YNFKEQ. CDR3 residues: CASSQDPSLNEQFF. The CDR3 DNA reads TGTGCCAGCAGCCAAGACCCGTCACTTAATGAGCAGTTCTTC.

This clone was counted only a few times. The chain joins TRBV7-8 to TRBJ1-2; tentatively, D is TRBD1 (6 bases). Germline CDR1 and CDR2: SGHVS and FQNEAQ. The CDR3 consists of 16 residues. V was clipped by 4 bases and J by 10 bases, with 25 bases between them. The CDR3 spells CASSSDNPRDNLYYTF. CDR3 DNA sequence: TGTGCCAGCAGCTCGGATAACCCTCGGGACAATCTGTACTACACCTTC.